This is a list of T cell receptor beta chains from one sample in a study of OX40 agonist ivuxolimab in advanced cancers. Clones were read by immunoSEQ multiplex PCR, and TCRdb kept only the in-frame ones, dropping some. The data contain tens of thousands of clones, about 92% of them singletons. The sequenced sample was CD4+ or CD8+ T cells sorted from blood, obtained in a trial of the OX40 agonist ivuxolimab. The receptors stem from an adult with an advanced solid tumor such as melanoma, head and neck, liver or kidney cancer. The CDR3 runs from the conserved cysteine through the conserved F or W. The D gene is left open where the match is weak. Expanded clones are given a class, and other clones once, few, many or no size at all.

TGCGCCAGCAGCCGGGGGACAGCTCAAAGTAACAATCAGCCCCAGCATTTT	CASSRGTAQSNNQPQHF	TRBD1	TRBV4-1	TRBJ1-5	.
TGTGCCAGCAGTATCGACTCGGACAAGCCCCGAGGGGGCAATCAGCCCCAGCATTTT	CASSIDSDKPRGGNQPQHF	.	TRBV12-1	TRBJ1-5	once
TGTGCCAGCAGTTACTCGGTACTGATGAACACCGGGGAGCTGTTTTTT	CASSYSVLMNTGELFF	.	TRBV6-5	TRBJ2-2	.
TGTGCCAGCACTTTGGTGGGAGTGAAACTGTTTTTT	CASTLVGVKLFF	.	TRBV2	TRBJ1-4	.
TGTGCCAGCAGCTCGGCCGTCGGAACTGAGCAGTTCTTC	CASSSAVGTEQFF	.	TRBV5-5	TRBJ2-1	.
TGTGCTAGTGGTTTGGGGGACAGCAATTCACCCCTCCACTTT	CASGLGDSNSPLHF	TRBD1	TRBV12-5	TRBJ1-6	.
TGCACCAGTTTCCAACTGTGGCTAGGGTCAATCGGAGGGGACACTGAAGCTTTCTTT	CTSFQLWLGSIGGDTEAFF	.	TRBV1	TRBJ1-1	.
TGTGCCAGCAGCTTGGGAACAGGGAGCTATGGCTACACCTTC	CASSLGTGSYGYTF	.	TRBV5-4	TRBJ1-2	.
TGTGCCAGCTCCGACAGGGTTAATGAAAAACTGTTTTTT	CASSDRVNEKLFF	TRBD1	TRBV2	TRBJ1-4	.
TGTGCCAGCAGACAGACTTTCCAAAGGTCAGATACGCAGTATTTT	CASRQTFQRSDTQYF	.	TRBV6-5	TRBJ2-3	.
TGTGCCAGCAGTGGGGGACTAGCGGGGGTTGAGACCCAGTACTTC	CASSGGLAGVETQYF	TRBD2	TRBV2	TRBJ2-5	.
TGTGCCAGTAGTATCGGTCAGGGGGCCTACGAGCAGTACTTC	CASSIGQGAYEQYF	TRBD1	TRBV19	TRBJ2-7	.
TGTGCCAGCAGCACAGGGAATTGGCGGGGCGGAGAGACCCAGTACTTC	CASSTGNWRGGETQYF	.	TRBV14	TRBJ2-5	.
TGCGCCAGCAGCCAAGTAAGGTTAGGGGAGCTAGCGGGGGGGCGCGACACCGGGGAGCTGTTTTTT	CASSQVRLGELAGGRDTGELFF	TRBD2	TRBV4-1	TRBJ2-2	.
TGTGCCAGCAGCTTTTGGGTGGGAATACGGGACAACAACTATGGCTACACCTTC	CASSFWVGIRDNNYGYTF	.	TRBV5-4	TRBJ1-2	.
TGTGCCAGCAGCTCACAAGAGAACACTGAAGCTTTCTTT	CASSSQENTEAFF	.	TRBV6-5	TRBJ1-1	.
TGTGCCAGCAGTTTTCTAGCCGGGCAGTTCTTC	CASSFLAGQFF	.	TRBV2	TRBJ2-1	.
TGCAGCGTTGGCAGCACAGATACGCAGTATTTT	CSVGSTDTQYF	.	TRBV29-1	TRBJ2-3	.
TGTGCCAGCAGCAGAGCCGGGACAGGGAATGAAAAACTGTTTTTT	CASSRAGTGNEKLFF	TRBD1	TRBV7-9	TRBJ1-4	once
TGTGCCAGCTCCCGAAGCCCCAGGGACCCAACCAAAAACATTCAGTACTTC	CASSRSPRDPTKNIQYF	.	TRBV2	TRBJ2-4	.
TGTGCCAGCAGTGGCAGGGGGCCGTGTACCTTT	CASSGRGPCTF	TRBD1	TRBV2	TRBJ1-1	.
TGTGCCAGTAGTATGGCACAGGTTCTTGGCAATCAGCCCCAGCATTTT	CASSMAQVLGNQPQHF	.	TRBV19	TRBJ1-5	.
TGCAGCGTTGAAGTCCGGGGCAGGGGGGGAACTGAAGCTTTCTTT	CSVEVRGRGGTEAFF	TRBD1	TRBV29-1	TRBJ1-1	few
TGTGCCAGCAGCCTGACAGGGGCGAATAATTCACCCCTCCACTTT	CASSLTGANNSPLHF	TRBD1	TRBV5-4	TRBJ1-6	.
TGTGCCAGCACCACCGGACTAGCGGGGGCCCCCTTAGCAGATACGCAGTATTTT	CASTTGLAGAPLADTQYF	TRBD2	TRBV27	TRBJ2-3	once
TGCGCCAGCAGACCCTCTGACAGGGGGCGGGATGGCTACACCTTC	CASRPSDRGRDGYTF	TRBD1	TRBV5-1	TRBJ1-2	.
TGCGCCAGCAGCTTGGAATTAACCTCTGGAAACACCATATATTTT	CASSLELTSGNTIYF	.	TRBV5-1	TRBJ1-3	.
TGTGCCAGTAGTATTTCGGACCTCAAGAACACTGAAGCTTTCTTT	CASSISDLKNTEAFF	.	TRBV19	TRBJ1-1	.
TGCGCCAGCAGCTTGGTTGCGGGGGGGTCGATTGGCACAGATACGCAGTATTTT	CASSLVAGGSIGTDTQYF	TRBD2	TRBV5-1	TRBJ2-3	.
TGTGCCAGCAGCGATAGACACTCCGAGAAGCAGTTCTTC	CASSDRHSEKQFF	.	TRBV9	TRBJ2-1	.
TGTGCCTGGAGGGACATCATTGCTAACTATGGCTACACCTTC	CAWRDIIANYGYTF	.	TRBV30	TRBJ1-2	.
TGTGCCAGCAGTCAAACGGGACAGTGGCCGGGAAATTCACCCCTCCACTTT	CASSQTGQWPGNSPLHF	TRBD1	TRBV2	TRBJ1-6	.
TGTGCCAGCAGTTACGCTAACACCGGGAATCAGCCCCAGCATTTT	CASSYANTGNQPQHF	.	TRBV6-5	TRBJ1-5	.
TGTGCCAGCAGTCCCCGGGAGGGTGAGCAGTTCTTC	CASSPREGEQFF	TRBD2	TRBV6-6	TRBJ2-1	.
TGTGCCAGCAGTGAGGGGGACAGTTGGATCTACAATGAGCAGTTCTTC	CASSEGDSWIYNEQFF	TRBD1	TRBV2	TRBJ2-1	.
TGCGCCAGCAGCCTAGCTCAGGGTTTTGAGGGCTATGGCTACACCTTC	CASSLAQGFEGYGYTF	.	TRBV4-1	TRBJ1-2	.
TGTGCCAGCAGCTTCGTCGGCCGTAATGAGCAGTTCTTC	CASSFVGRNEQFF	.	TRBV7-2	TRBJ2-1	.
TGTGCCAGCAGTTACAGCTTTAATGAAAAACTGTTTTTT	CASSYSFNEKLFF	.	TRBV6-5	TRBJ1-4	.
TGTGCCTGCAGTGGGGGATACTATGGCTACACCTTC	CACSGGYYGYTF	.	TRBV6-1	TRBJ1-2	.
TGTGCCAGCAGCTCGTATCCTAGCTTACCCGGGGAGCTGTTTTTT	CASSSYPSLPGELFF	.	TRBV11-3	TRBJ2-2	.
TGTGCCAGTAGTCTGGGGAGGGGGCAGGCGACCCAGTACTTC	CASSLGRGQATQYF	.	TRBV19	TRBJ2-5	.
TGTGCCAGCTCACTAGTGGGGCCGAACACTGAAGCTTTCTTT	CASSLVGPNTEAFF	.	TRBV18	TRBJ1-1	.
TGCGCCAGCTCGGGAGGGCGGCAAGAGACCCAGTACTTC	CASSGGRQETQYF	TRBD2	TRBV5-1	TRBJ2-5	.
TGTGCCAGCAGCTTAGCAGGGTATAATTCACCCCTCCACTTT	CASSLAGYNSPLHF	.	TRBV11-2	TRBJ1-6	.
TGTGCCAGCTCCGGAGGGCCACCCCTCCACTTT	CASSGGPPLHF	.	TRBV6-5	TRBJ1-6	.
TGTGCCAGCTCACCCGGGACTAGCGGTGATTACAATGAGCAGTTCTTC	CASSPGTSGDYNEQFF	TRBD2	TRBV18	TRBJ2-1	.
TGTGCCAGCAGTTTAAGCCGCAATGAGCAGTTCTTC	CASSLSRNEQFF	.	TRBV27	TRBJ2-1	.
TGCGCCAGCAGCTTAGGGGGACGGTACTATGGCTACACCTTC	CASSLGGRYYGYTF	.	TRBV5-1	TRBJ1-2	few
TGTGCCAGCAGCTATAATAGCAATCAGCCCCAGCATTTT	CASSYNSNQPQHF	.	TRBV2	TRBJ1-5	.
TGTGCCAGTAGATTGGGCAGCTCCAACACCGGGGAGCTGTTTTTT	CASRLGSSNTGELFF	.	TRBV19	TRBJ2-2	.
TGTGCCAGCAGGGGAAGGCCTAGCGGAGAACACACCGGGGAGCTGTTTTTT	CASRGRPSGEHTGELFF	TRBD2	TRBV27	TRBJ2-2	.
TGTGCCAGCAGCTTGGCTGGGACAGGGACGGCGCAGCCCCAGCATTTT	CASSLAGTGTAQPQHF	TRBD1	TRBV5-6	TRBJ1-5	.
TGCGCCAGCAGTCTCTCCGGGACTAGCGGGGGAGAGACCCAGTACTTC	CASSLSGTSGGETQYF	TRBD2	TRBV4-1	TRBJ2-5	.
TGTGCCTGGAGTGTAGGGACAGGGATCGATGAGCAGTTCTTC	CAWSVGTGIDEQFF	TRBD1	TRBV30	TRBJ2-1	.
TGTGCCAGCAGTGTCTTAATCAACACTGAAGCTTTCTTT	CASSVLINTEAFF	.	TRBV2	TRBJ1-1	.